This T cell receptor (beta chain) was obtained from a study of T cell responses to AZD1222 COVID-19 vaccine. Germline loops: CDR1 SQVTM, CDR2 ANQGSEA. V lost 4 bases and J 1 base, leaving 19 bases between the germline ends. This CDR3 region has 16 residues. The assay was immunoSEQ multiplex PCR, and TCRdb's table has in-frame clones only and misses some. The sample lists about 130,000 clones; more than 70% were seen once. The sequenced sample was peripheral blood, obtained on day 0 of AZD1222 vaccination. The receptor was isolated from an adult in good health. The gene calls are TRBV29-1 and TRBJ1-2; D perhaps matches TRBD1 (5 bases). The CDR3 spells CSVGGGTGALNYGYTF. CDR3 nucleotide sequence: TGCAGCGTTGGGGGTGGAACAGGAGCACTTAACTATGGCTACACCTTC.